The 30 T cell receptor beta chains presented below share a single source sample, sequenced in a study of Ad26.COV2.S vaccination and SARS-CoV-2 variants. The treatment was: roughly 20 received Ad26.COV2.S at low or high dose, single or two shots; several received placebo; per-sample allocation not given. Sampling happened 63 days after the first vaccine or placebo injection. The method was immunoSEQ multiplex PCR; TCRdb's version includes in-frame clones alone and lacks a portion of them. The sample includes some 340,000 clones, around 84% seen only once; the top ten take 1.9%. The sample here was peripheral blood, taken in a trial of Ad26.COV2.S vaccine versus placebo. These receptors came from a person between 18 and 59 years old who received the Ad26.COV2.S COVID-19 vaccine or a placebo.

This clone appeared a single time. The chain employs TRBV27 and TRBJ2-7; 8 nucleotides agree with TRBD1. The junction had 8 bases not matched to a gene; V was cut back by 6 bases and J by 1 base. Germline V gene lookup returns CDR1 MNHEY and CDR2 SMNVEV (reference sequence). CDR3 size: 15 residues. The CDR3 DNA reads as TGTGCCAGCAGACGGGGAGGACAGGGTTCCTACGAGCAGTACTTC. Translated, it gives CASRRGGQGSYEQYF.

Notes on this clone: One junction end does not reproduce the germline sequence, and a read error may be involved. This chain links TRBV9 with TRBJ1-2; D remains unclear. Per the germline V gene, CDR1 is SGDLS and CDR2 is YYNGEE. The CDR3 runs 12 residues. The CDR3 DNA reads TGTGCCAGCAACGTAGGGTCCGGGGGCTACACCTTC. This codes for CASNVGSGGYTF. Full variable domain (outside the CDR3, taken from reference TRBV9 and TRBJ1-2): DSGVTQTPKHLITATGQRVTLRCSPRSGDLSVYWYQQSLDQGLQFLIQYYNGEERAKGNILERFSAQQFPDLHSELNLSSLELGDSALYFCASNVGSGGYTFGSGTRLTVV.

The rearrangement joins TRBV29-1 to TRBJ1-4; maybe TRBD1 (6 bases). Trimming removed 5 bases at V and 6 bases at J, with 13 bases between. This CDR3 comprises 13 residues. Germline values: CDR1 SQVTM, CDR2 ANQGSEA. This chain's CDR3 is CSVLWGADEKLFF. The CDR3 DNA sequence: TGCAGCGTTTTATGGGGGGCTGATGAAAAACTGTTTTTT.

The CDR3 sequence: CASSPGLAGNEQFF. As DNA, the CDR3 is TGTGCCAGCAGCCCAGGACTAGCGGGTAATGAGCAGTTCTTC. The chain joins TRBV11-1 to TRBJ2-1, with 11 bases fitting TRBD2. The V gene end was trimmed by 5 bases and the J gene end by 7 bases; junction bases not matched to a gene: 4. Germline V CDR1 and CDR2: SGHAT, FQDESV (reference sequence). The CDR3 has 14 residues.

This sequence joins TRBV7-2 and TRBJ2-3, with unresolved D. Trimming took 1 base from V and 2 from J, leaving 7 bases between them. The CDR3 runs 14 residues. Germline V gene sequence: CDR1 SGHTA, CDR2 FQGNSA. Here the CDR3 reads CASSLDSATDTQYF. The DNA for the CDR3 is TGTGCCAGCAGCTTAGATTCGGCCACAGATACGCAGTATTTT.

V gene TRBV19 combines with J gene TRBJ2-1; no definite D call. The CDR3 extends over 17 amino acids. Germline values: CDR1 LNHDA, CDR2 SQIVND (reference sequence). Trimming shortened V by 0 bases and J by 7 bases, and 19 bases separated the two germline ends. The CDR3: CASSIDRKIHPQNEQFF. In DNA, the CDR3 is TGTGCCAGTAGTATAGATCGAAAAATACACCCGCAAAATGAGCAGTTCTTC.

The chain combines TRBV5-4 with TRBJ2-1; D is undetermined. The CDR3 totals 13 residues. Trimming took 0 bases from V and 7 from J, leaving 8 bases between them. CDR1 and CDR2 from the germline V gene are SGHNT and YYREEE (reference sequence). The CDR3 is CASSLGQINEQFF. CDR3 coding DNA: TGTGCCAGCAGCTTGGGCCAGATAAATGAGCAGTTCTTC.

The CDR3 nucleotides are TGTGCCAGCAGCGGATATCACGAGAATTCACCCCTCCACTTT. It encodes CASSGYHENSPLHF. This chain connects TRBV9 to TRBJ1-6; D gene uncertain. V was pared by 3 bases and J by 7 bases, with 11 bases between. The CDR3 covers 14 residues. CDR1 and CDR2 (germline): SGDLS, YYNGEE.

The chain carries TRBV30 and TRBJ1-6, with a tentative D call TRBD1 (6 bases). The germline gives CDR1 GTSNPN, CDR2 SVGIG (reference sequence). V was cut by 2 bases and J by 6 bases, with 8 bases left in between. The CDR3 runs to 13 residues. This CDR3 is CAWSPGANSPLHF. In nucleotides, the CDR3 is TGTGCCTGGAGTCCAGGGGCTAATTCACCCCTCCACTTT.

J is TRBJ1-2 and V is TRBV3-1 (or the pseudogene TRBV3-2); D ambiguous. Trimming stripped 2 bases from V and 4 bases from J, with 8 bases between. Germline CDR1 reads LGHDT; CDR2 reads YNNKEL (reference sequence). The CDR3 consists of 13 residues. In nucleotides, the CDR3 is TGTGCCAGCAGCCAACAACAGAGCTATGGCTACACCTTC. Residues: CASSQQQSYGYTF.

The chain couples TRBV27 to TRBJ1-1, with D tentatively TRBD1 (6 bases). V lost 6 bases and J lost 2, with 19 bases in between. The CDR3 extends over 16 amino acids. Germline-derived CDR1 and CDR2 are MNHEY and SMNVEV (reference sequence). DNA for the CDR3: TGTGCCAGCAGCCACGCCTCTGGACAGCCTAACACTGAAGCTTTCTTT. This translates into CASSHASGQPNTEAFF.

The V call is TRBV7-8, the J call TRBJ1-2, with D possibly being TRBD1 (5 bases). Trimming removed 5 bases at V and 2 bases at J, with 12 bases between. The CDR3 covers 14 residues. CDR1 and CDR2 from the germline V gene are SGHVS and FQNEAQ. CDR3 bases: TGTGCCAGCAGCCCCGGGGCGGTAAACTATGGCTACACCTTC. Translated: CASSPGAVNYGYTF.

V is TRBV1 and J is TRBJ2-5; the table's D call TRBD1 went unverified against the DNA. TRBV1 is shown as a pseudogene. CDR3 length: 17 amino acids. CDR3 loop: CTSSQDRDRVIEETQYF. Here the CDR3 DNA reads TGCACCAGCAGCCAAGATCGTGACAGGGTGATAGAAGAGACCCAGTACTTC.

The chain uses TRBV14 and TRBJ2-1; TRBD2 agrees at 13 bases. Trimming removed 1 base from V and 10 bases from J; junction bases left unmatched: 10. This CDR3 region has 17 residues. Germline V CDR1 and CDR2: SGHDN, FVKESK. CDR3 in amino acids: CASSQGKTTSGGREQFF. CDR3 DNA sequence: TGTGCCAGCAGCCAAGGAAAGACGACTAGCGGGGGGAGAGAGCAGTTCTTC.

The rearrangement uses TRBV10-3 and TRBJ1-5, with TRBD1 matching 7 bases. This CDR3 comprises 15 residues. Germline V gene lookup returns CDR1 ENHRY and CDR2 SYGVKD. With V trimmed by 3 bases and J by 7 bases, 9 bases remained unmatched. The CDR3 region is CAISDWEGARQPQHF. In DNA, the CDR3 is TGTGCCATCAGTGACTGGGAGGGGGCGCGACAGCCCCAGCATTTT.

This chain links TRBV4-3 with TRBJ1-1; a weak D match, TRBD1 (5 bases). Per germline, CDR1 LGHNA and CDR2 YSLEER. CDR3 length: 16 amino acids. Between the trimmed V and J ends, which lost 0 bases and 4 bases, there was a span of 15 bases. The CDR3 is CASSQDWDPEGTEAFF. The CDR3, as DNA: TGCGCCAGCAGCCAAGATTGGGACCCGGAGGGCACTGAAGCTTTCTTT.

V usage is TRBV19 and J usage is TRBJ2-5, with D maybe TRBD1 (5 bases). The germline V gene has CDR1 LNHDA and CDR2 SQIVND (reference sequence). This CDR3 has 15 residues. V dropped 4 bases and J dropped 1 base, with 13 bases sitting between them. CDR3 DNA: TGTGCCAGTAGTAACAGGCGCAAATCCCAAGAGACCCAGTACTTC. The encoded protein is CASSNRRKSQETQYF.

This clone was observed a handful of times. This chain joins TRBV2 and TRBJ1-5, with a weak D call TRBD1 (6 bases). V gave up 7 bases and J gave up 6 bases, with 13 bases separating them. The germline V gene encodes CDR1 SNHLY and CDR2 FYNNEI. The CDR3 extends over 13 amino acids. CDR3: CASNRQATQPQHF. For the CDR3, the DNA is TGTGCCAGCAACCGACAGGCGACTCAGCCCCAGCATTTT.

In DNA form, the CDR3 reads TGCGCCAGCAGCCAAGAGGGAGGGGACGGCAATCAGCCCCAGCATTTT. Protein product: CASSQEGGDGNQPQHF. The chain uses TRBV4-3 and TRBJ1-5; tentatively, D is TRBD1 (5 bases). CDR1 and CDR2 from the germline V gene are LGHNA and YSLEER. The germline V and J ends were trimmed by 0 bases and 2 bases, with 11 bases remaining between them. The CDR3 spans 16 residues.

CDR3 amino acids: CASSFGTLSYEQYF. The CDR3 DNA follows: TGCGCCAGCAGCTTCGGGACACTTTCCTACGAGCAGTACTTC. The chain uses TRBV5-1 and TRBJ2-7; tentative D call: TRBD1 (6 bases). V lost 2 bases and J 1 base, leaving 10 bases between the germline ends. The germline V gene encodes CDR1 SGHRS and CDR2 YFSETQ. This CDR3 has 14 residues.

This chain connects TRBV19 to TRBJ1-1; no firm D call. V dropped 4 bases and J dropped 8 bases, with 17 bases sitting between them. Germline CDR1 is LNHDA and CDR2 is SQIVND (reference sequence). The CDR3 contains 14 residues. The CDR3: CASSKGLGSWEAFF. CDR3 in DNA: TGTGCCAGTAGTAAAGGGTTAGGATCTTGGGAAGCTTTCTTT. The complete variable domain, with remaining parts taken from reference TRBV19 and TRBJ1-1, reads DGGITQSPKYLFRKEGQNVTLSCEQNLNHDAMYWYRQDPGQGLRLIYYSQIVNDFQKGDIAEGYSVSREKKESFPLTVTSAQKNPTAFYLCASSKGLGSWEAFFGQGTRLTVV.

The genes are TRBV7-2 and TRBJ2-1; 10 bases line up with TRBD1. The length of the CDR3 is 15 residues. With 5 bases clipped from V and 7 bases from J, the junction kept 8 bases outside the gene matches. CDR1 and CDR2 from the germline V gene are SGHTA and FQGNSA. CDR3 sequence: CASSKDRGLGNEQFF. As DNA, the CDR3 is TGTGCCAGCAGCAAAGACAGGGGGCTGGGGAATGAGCAGTTCTTC.

This sequence joins TRBV10-3 and TRBJ2-5, with 7 bases identical to TRBD2. Germline V gene sequence: CDR1 ENHRY, CDR2 SYGVKD. This CDR3 has 13 residues. Unmatched junction bases numbered 1, after V lost 3 bases and J lost 3 bases. The CDR3 region is CAISDGTKETQYF. The CDR3 DNA sequence: TGTGCCATCAGTGATGGGACTAAAGAGACCCAGTACTTC.

This chain joins TRBV29-1 and TRBJ2-3; TRBD1 aligns across 11 bases. With V trimmed by 5 bases and J by 5 bases, 6 bases remained unmatched. The CDR3 has 14 amino acids. Germline V CDR1 and CDR2: SQVTM, ANQGSEA. The CDR3 region is CSVQGTGGIDTQYF. Written as DNA, the CDR3 is TGCAGCGTTCAAGGGACAGGGGGGATAGATACGCAGTATTTT.

The rearrangement uses TRBV9 and TRBJ1-5; no clear D gene. Germline CDR1 reads SGDLS; CDR2 reads YYNGEE. CDR3 length: 13 amino acids. Trimming took off 4 bases at V and 4 bases at J, with 9 bases between the two ends. CDR3 in DNA: TGTGCCAGCAGCATCGCCCCTAATCAGCCCCAGCATTTT. Encoded protein: CASSIAPNQPQHF.

This sequence joins TRBV5-4 and TRBJ2-3; 12 nucleotides align to TRBD2. The CDR3 sequence is 15 residues long. V trimming: 4 bases; J trimming: 5 bases; junction bases outside the gene matches: 5. Per the germline V gene, CDR1 is SGHNT and CDR2 is YYREEE (reference sequence). Here the CDR3 reads CASSPGLAGRDTQYF. In DNA form, the CDR3 reads TGTGCCAGCAGCCCGGGACTAGCGGGCAGAGATACGCAGTATTTT.

The chain couples TRBV7-9 to TRBJ2-5; no definite D call. Deletions cut 4 bases from V and 2 bases from J, with 14 bases between. CDR3 length: 15 amino acids. Germline loops: CDR1 SEHNR, CDR2 FQNEAQ (reference sequence). The CDR3 region has the DNA TGTGCCAGCAGCTACCCCCGGGCCGGACAAGAGACCCAGTACTTC. This encodes CASSYPRAGQETQYF.

The chain joins TRBV18 to TRBJ2-2; tentatively, D is TRBD1 (5 bases). The CDR3 is 16 residues long. Trimming took 3 bases from V and 4 from J, leaving 15 bases between them. CDR1 is KGHSH and CDR2 is LQKENI in the germline V gene. DNA for the CDR3: TGTGCCAGCTCACCGGGGCAGGGCCGGAGCACCGGGGAGCTGTTTTTT. The encoded protein is CASSPGQGRSTGELFF.

Only one count was recorded for this clone. The CDR3 protein is CASSYRQGSQHHGYTF. The CDR3 nucleotides are TGTGCCAGCAGCTACCGACAGGGCTCCCAGCACCATGGCTACACCTTC. The genes are TRBV7-9 and TRBJ1-2; 7 bases agree with TRBD1. The CDR3 runs 16 residues. Trimming cost V 4 bases and J 6 bases; bases outside gene matches: 14. Germline CDR1 SEHNR, CDR2 FQNEAQ (reference sequence).

The V gene is TRBV2, the J gene TRBJ1-2; TRBD1 aligns across 12 bases. CDR3 length: 15 residues. V lost 7 bases to trimming and J lost 8 bases; unmatched junction nucleotides: 11. In germline, CDR1 is SNHLY, CDR2 FYNNEI. CDR3 residues: CASTRGGTGGKGYTF. The CDR3 DNA is TGTGCCAGCACCCGAGGCGGGACAGGGGGCAAGGGCTACACCTTC.